The clone carrying this T cell receptor (beta chain) was observed many times. As yet, its antigen is unknown. V gave up 8 bases and J gave up 4 bases, with 23 bases separating them. The CDR3 spans 16 residues. This sample is part of a study of CD8 T cells in ankylosing spondylitis. 5'-RACE, quantitative and with molecular barcodes, yielded the TCR beta libraries. Using its own MiXCR run on the 5' RACE reads, TCRdb lists one record per CDR3 protein. The sample contains 230,000 or so distinct CDR3 sequences, about 24% of which appear only once. Study results and caveats: Earlier literature documents some of the motif variants in reactive arthritis synovial fluid and blood.

Sequencing input: blood, either unsorted or a sorted T cell fraction (not recorded which). The genes are TRBV12-3 or TRBV12-4 and TRBJ1-2; D call uncertain. The clonotype was recovered from a male donor with ankylosing spondylitis or in good health (not recorded which). DNA of the CDR3: TGTGCCAGCTCAAACCCCCTCGGGCAGGTGGGCTATGGCTACACCTTC. This translates into CASSNPLGQVGYGYTF.